This TCR beta chain was recorded in a study of cytomegalovirus exposure and HLA in healthy donors. The PCR contained 60 Vbeta and 13 Jbeta primers. Using immunoSEQ multiplex PCR, the repertoire was profiled, and TCRdb retains in-frame clones only, with some absent. The data contain tens of thousands of clones, more than 70% of them seen just once; the ten biggest clones take up 3.5% to 4.5%. Germline CDR1 and CDR2: MDHEN and SYDVKM. The CDR3 spans 14 residues. Trimming shortened V by 7 bases and J by 6 bases, and 19 bases separated the two germline ends. The V call is TRBV28, the J call TRBJ2-7, with D possibly being TRBD1 (5 bases). This clonotype was obtained from a young man in good health and CMV-seronegative. The sequencing input was PBMCs. The CDR3 here is CASTVGALASEQYF. The CDR3 region has the DNA TGTGCCAGCACCGTTGGGGCCCTCGCCTCCGAGCAGTACTTC.